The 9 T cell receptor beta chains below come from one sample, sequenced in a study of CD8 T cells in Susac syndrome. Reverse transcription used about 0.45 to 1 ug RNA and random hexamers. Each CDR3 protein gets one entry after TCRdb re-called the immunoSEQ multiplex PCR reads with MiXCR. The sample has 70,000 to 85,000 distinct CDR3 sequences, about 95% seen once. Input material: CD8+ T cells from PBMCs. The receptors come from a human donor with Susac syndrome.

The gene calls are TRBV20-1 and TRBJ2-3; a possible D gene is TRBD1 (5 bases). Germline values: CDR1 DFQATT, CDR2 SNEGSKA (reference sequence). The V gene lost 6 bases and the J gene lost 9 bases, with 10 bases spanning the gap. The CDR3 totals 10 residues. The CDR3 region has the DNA TGCAGTGCGGCGTGGGGCACGCAGTATTTT. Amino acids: CSAAWGTQYF.

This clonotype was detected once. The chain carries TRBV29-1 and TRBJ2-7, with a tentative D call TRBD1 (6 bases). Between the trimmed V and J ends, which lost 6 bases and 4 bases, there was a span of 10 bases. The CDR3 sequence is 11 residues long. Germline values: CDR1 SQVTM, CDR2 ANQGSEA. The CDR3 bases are TGCAGCGTGGTACAGGGTTACGAGCAGTACTTC. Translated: CSVVQGYEQYF.

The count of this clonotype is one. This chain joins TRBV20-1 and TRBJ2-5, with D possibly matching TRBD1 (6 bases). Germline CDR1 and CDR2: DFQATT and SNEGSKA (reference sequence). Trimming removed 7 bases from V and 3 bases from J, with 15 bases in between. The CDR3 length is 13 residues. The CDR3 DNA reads TGCAGTGGATGGGGGCGCGGAGAAGAGACCCAGTACTTC. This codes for CSGWGRGEETQYF.

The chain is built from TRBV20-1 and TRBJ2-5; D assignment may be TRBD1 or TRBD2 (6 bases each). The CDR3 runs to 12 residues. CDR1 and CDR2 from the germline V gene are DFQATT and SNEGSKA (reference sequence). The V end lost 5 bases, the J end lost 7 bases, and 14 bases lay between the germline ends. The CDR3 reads CSAGTEGGTQYF. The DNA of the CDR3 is TGCAGTGCTGGGACTGAGGGGGGGACCCAGTACTTC.

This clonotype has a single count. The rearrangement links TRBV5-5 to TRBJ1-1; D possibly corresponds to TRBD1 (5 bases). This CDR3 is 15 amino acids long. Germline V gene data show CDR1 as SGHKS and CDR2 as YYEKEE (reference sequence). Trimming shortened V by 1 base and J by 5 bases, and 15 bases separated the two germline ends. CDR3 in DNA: TGTGCCAGCAGCTTGACGGCGAACGGGGGGACTGAAGCTTTCTTT. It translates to CASSLTANGGTEAFF.

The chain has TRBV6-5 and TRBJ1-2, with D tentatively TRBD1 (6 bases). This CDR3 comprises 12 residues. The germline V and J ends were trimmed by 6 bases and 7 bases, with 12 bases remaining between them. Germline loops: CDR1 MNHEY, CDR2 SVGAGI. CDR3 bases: TGTGCCAGCAGGCAGGACAGATTTGGCTACACCTTC. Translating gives CASRQDRFGYTF.

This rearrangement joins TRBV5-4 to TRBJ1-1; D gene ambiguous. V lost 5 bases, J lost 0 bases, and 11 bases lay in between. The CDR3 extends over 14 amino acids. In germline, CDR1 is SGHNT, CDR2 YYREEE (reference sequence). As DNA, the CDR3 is TGTGCCAGCAGTTATGGCCGACTGAACACTGAAGCTTTCTTT. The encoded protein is CASSYGRLNTEAFF. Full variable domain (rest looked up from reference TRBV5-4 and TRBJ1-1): ETGVTQSPTHLIKTRGQQVTLRCSSQSGHNTVSWYQQALGQGPQFIFQYYREEENGRGNFPPRFSGLQFPNYSSELNVNALELDDSALYLCASSYGRLNTEAFFGQGTRLTVV.

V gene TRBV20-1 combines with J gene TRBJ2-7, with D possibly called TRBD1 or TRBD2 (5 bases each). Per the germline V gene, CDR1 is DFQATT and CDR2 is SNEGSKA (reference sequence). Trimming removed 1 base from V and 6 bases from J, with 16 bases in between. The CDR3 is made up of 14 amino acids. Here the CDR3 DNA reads TGCAGTGCTAGAGCCCCCCCGAGGGGTTTCGAGCAGTACTTC. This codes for CSARAPPRGFEQYF.

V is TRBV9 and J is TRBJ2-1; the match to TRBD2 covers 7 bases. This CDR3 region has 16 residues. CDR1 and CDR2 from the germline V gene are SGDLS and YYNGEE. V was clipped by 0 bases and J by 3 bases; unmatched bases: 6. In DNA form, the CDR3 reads TGTGCCAGCAGCGTAGGGGAGGGGCAGGGCTACAATGAGCAGTTCTTC. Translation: CASSVGEGQGYNEQFF.